Included here is one T cell receptor (beta chain) sequence, with context. Its antigen is as yet unknown. This sample stems from a study of OX40 agonist ivuxolimab in advanced cancers. Study background: Patients were treated with intravenous ivuxolimab, dosed at 0.01 to 10 mg/kg and infused every 2 weeks.

The V end was cut by 0 bases, the J end by 0 bases, with 12 bases between. CDR3 size: 17 residues. Looked up from germline, CDR1 is LGHNA and CDR2 is YNFKEQ. Regarding the study as a whole: Dose levels from 0.1 to 3.0 mg/kg saw CD4+ and CD8+ blood T cells expand clonally by week 6. Certain nonresponding patients likewise had low normalized T-cell clonal expansion.

Using immunoSEQ multiplex PCR, the repertoire was profiled, and TCRdb retains in-frame clones only, with some absent. Of under 90,000 clones in the sample, around 82% were seen once. The origin of this receptor is an adult with an advanced solid tumor such as melanoma, head and neck, liver or kidney cancer. This chain uses TRBV4-2 with TRBJ1-3, with D perhaps matching TRBD1 (5 bases). Specimen: CD4+ or CD8+ T cells sorted from blood, collected in a trial of the OX40 agonist ivuxolimab. The CDR3 loop reads CASSQEGTVSSGNTIYF. In DNA form, the CDR3 reads TGTGCCAGCAGCCAAGAGGGGACGGTTAGCTCTGGAAACACCATATATTTT.